The clone carrying this T cell receptor (beta chain) was observed at least ten times. This sample is drawn from a study of blood T cell repertoires in COVID-19. Authors' processing steps: Counts of nucleated cells, estimated from reference gene primer amplification, were obtained. Sequencing was performed with immunoSEQ multiplex PCR; in TCRdb, only in-frame clones are kept and a portion is missing. Clonal size and the V and J genes are those of that table, whereas D and trimming came from the DNA. The sample consists of roughly 91,000 clones, approximately 79% of them appearing once. The junction had 5 bases not matched to a gene; V was cut back by 2 bases and J by 5 bases. The CDR3 is 14 residues long. Germline CDR1 is MNHEY and CDR2 is SMNVEV (reference sequence).

V and J are TRBV27 and TRBJ1-1; TRBD1 aligns across 7 bases. The sequenced sample consisted of peripheral blood. The TCR was taken from a man between 65 and 79 years old with acute or convalescent COVID-19. CDR3 nucleotides: TGTGCCAGCAGTTTAAACAAACAGGGGACTGAAGCTTTCTTT. As protein: CASSLNKQGTEAFF.